Below are 24 T cell receptor beta chains sequenced from a single sample in a study of blood T cell repertoires in COVID-19. The data were produced by immunoSEQ multiplex PCR, yet TCRdb's version contains in-frame clones alone and is incomplete. There are tens of thousands of clones in the sample; approximately 86% occur only once, and 15% lies in the top ten. The sequenced material came from peripheral blood. Source of these receptors: a man aged 60 to 69 with active COVID-19.

In this sample, this clone turned up once. The chain is built from TRBV10-3 and TRBJ1-3; the D gene is possibly TRBD1 (5 bases). V gave up 6 bases and J gave up 4 bases, with 10 bases separating them. Per germline, CDR1 ENHRY and CDR2 SYGVKD. The CDR3 runs 13 residues. The CDR3 spells CAIRTELGNTIYF. Here the CDR3 DNA reads TGTGCCATCAGGACAGAGCTGGGAAACACCATATATTTT.

The rearrangement links TRBV16 to TRBJ1-1; D possibly corresponds to TRBD1 (6 bases). The V end lost 2 bases, the J end lost 4 bases, and 14 bases lay between the germline ends. Per the germline V gene, CDR1 is KGHSY and CDR2 is FQNENV. The CDR3 runs 15 residues. The CDR3 is CASSQMGGGGTEAFF. CDR3 DNA: TGTGCCAGCAGCCAAATGGGGGGAGGGGGCACTGAAGCTTTCTTT.

As regards this clone: This sample includes further DNA sequences coding for the same CDR3. The J gene is TRBJ1-4, the V gene TRBV7-2, with 11 bases matching TRBD1. The CDR3 is made up of 14 amino acids. Germline-derived CDR1 and CDR2 are SGHTA and FQGNSA. V shed 6 bases, J shed 8 bases, and the junction held 5 bases outside the gene matches. The CDR3 DNA reads as TGTGCCAGCAGTTTGGACAGGGGGCTGGAAAAACTGTTTTTT. Its protein is CASSLDRGLEKLFF. Filled out from reference TRBV7-2 and TRBJ1-4, the complete variable domain reads GAGVSQSPSNKVTEKGKDVELRCDPISGHTALYWYRQSLGQGLEFLIYFQGNSAPDKSGLPSDRFSAERTGGSVSTLTIQRTQQEDSAVYLCASSLDRGLEKLFFGSGTQLSVL.

The V call is TRBV28, the J call TRBJ2-1, with D possibly being TRBD2 (7 bases). This CDR3 comprises 17 residues. Trimming cost V 5 bases and J 0 bases, with 17 bases left between them. The germline CDR1 and CDR2 sequences are MDHEN and SYDVKM. CDR3 loop: CASSPPGGGGSYNEQFF. The CDR3 region has the DNA TGTGCCAGCAGTCCTCCGGGGGGAGGGGGCTCCTACAATGAGCAGTTCTTC.

The chain combines TRBV4-2 with TRBJ2-3, with a possible D match to TRBD1 (6 bases). Per germline, CDR1 LGHNA and CDR2 YNFKEQ. This CDR3 spans 14 amino acids. The V and J ends lost 4 bases and 3 bases respectively, with 11 bases between them. CDR3 in DNA: TGTGCCAGCAGCCTGCCAGGGGCGACAGATACGCAGTATTTT. This gives the protein CASSLPGATDTQYF.

V gene TRBV6-6 combines with J gene TRBJ1-3; 8 bases are shared with TRBD1. This CDR3 region has 14 residues. The V and J ends lost 5 bases and 3 bases, in that order; junction bases with no gene match: 3. Germline loops: CDR1 MNHNY, CDR2 SVGAGI (reference sequence). CDR3 sequence (DNA): TGTGCCAGCAGTCCAGGGGGCGTTGGAAACACCATATATTTT. It translates to CASSPGGVGNTIYF.

The J gene is TRBJ2-3, the V gene TRBV28, with 8 nucleotides matching TRBD2. Germline V gene lookup returns CDR1 MDHEN and CDR2 SYDVKM. The CDR3 spans 17 residues. Losses at the gene ends were 4 bases for V and 0 bases for J; bases not matched to a gene: 9. The CDR3 here is CASSSPSGPRSTDTQYF. Here the CDR3 DNA reads TGTGCCAGCAGTTCCCCTAGCGGGCCTCGAAGCACAGATACGCAGTATTTT.

This chain uses TRBV7-2 with TRBJ2-7; 8 bases are a match to TRBD1. CDR1 is SGHTA and CDR2 is FQGNSA in the germline V gene. The length of the CDR3 is 15 residues. Trimming at V came to 5 bases and at J to 3 bases, leaving 9 bases not matched to a gene. The CDR3 loop is CASSPPRGLNYEQYF. CDR3 nucleotides: TGTGCCAGCAGCCCTCCCAGGGGGCTCAACTACGAGCAGTACTTC. Combining the CDR3 with reference TRBV7-2 and TRBJ2-7 gives the whole variable domain GAGVSQSPSNKVTEKGKDVELRCDPISGHTALYWYRQSLGQGLEFLIYFQGNSAPDKSGLPSDRFSAERTGGSVSTLTIQRTQQEDSAVYLCASSPPRGLNYEQYFGPGTRLTVT.

The DNA for the CDR3 is TGTGCCAGCAGCTTAAACAGGGAGAACATTCAGTACTTC. Translating it yields CASSLNRENIQYF. The rearrangement uses TRBV11-2 and TRBJ2-4, with D possibly being TRBD1 (6 bases). This CDR3 region has 13 residues. Germline lookup yields CDR1 SGHAT and CDR2 FQNNGV. Deletions cut 2 bases from V and 7 bases from J, with 9 bases between.

The chain is built from TRBV3-1 (or the pseudogene TRBV3-2) and TRBJ2-5; TRBD2 matches 10 bases. Germline V CDR1 and CDR2: LGHDT, YNNKEL (reference sequence). There are 16 residues in the CDR3. Germline trimming cut 2 bases from V and 5 bases from J; bases unmatched to any gene: 8. Here the CDR3 DNA reads TGTGCCAGCAGCCAATATTTAGCGGGAGGTCGGGAGACCCAGTACTTC. This sequence encodes CASSQYLAGGRETQYF.

The chain has TRBV7-9 and TRBJ2-1, with 12 bases matching TRBD2. This CDR3 has 14 residues. CDR1 and CDR2 (germline): SEHNR, FQNEAQ (reference sequence). The J segment lost 13 bases and the V segment lost 1 base, leaving 5 bases of the junction unmatched. CDR3 amino acids: CASSLVLAGGGQFF. Here the CDR3 DNA reads TGTGCCAGCAGCTTAGTACTAGCGGGGGGCGGTCAGTTCTTC.

The J gene is TRBJ2-2, the V gene TRBV14, with a tentative D call TRBD2 (6 bases). Trimming removed 1 base at V and 5 bases at J, with 14 bases between. Germline V gene lookup returns CDR1 SGHDN and CDR2 FVKESK. This CDR3 spans 16 amino acids. In DNA form, the CDR3 reads TGTGCCAGCAGCCAAGGGAGGGGAGTCTTTACCGGGGAGCTGTTTTTT. It specifies CASSQGRGVFTGELFF. Variable domain in full (rest from reference TRBV14 and TRBJ2-2): EAGVTQFPSHSVIEKGQTVTLRCDPISGHDNLYWYRRVMGKEIKFLLHFVKESKQDESGMPNNRFLAERTGGTYSTLKVQPAELEDSGVYFCASSQGRGVFTGELFFGEGSRLTVL.

The chain recombines TRBV7-2 with TRBJ1-2; TRBD1 agrees at 10 bases. V gave up 5 bases and J gave up 8 bases; unmatched junction bases: 8. CDR1 is SGHTA and CDR2 is FQGNSA in the germline V gene. The CDR3 is 14 amino acids. In DNA, the CDR3 is TGTGCCAGCAGCGGGGACAGGGGATCCTTGGGCTACACCTTC. Translating it yields CASSGDRGSLGYTF.

V and J are TRBV27 and TRBJ2-3; 7 bases match TRBD1. This CDR3 region has 13 residues. Germline lookup yields CDR1 MNHEY and CDR2 SMNVEV (reference sequence). The V segment lost 7 bases and the J segment 2 bases; nucleotides outside the gene matches: 3. Written as DNA, the CDR3 is TGTGCCAGCAAGGGGACAGCCACAGATACGCAGTATTTT. It codes for CASKGTATDTQYF.

The rearrangement uses TRBV5-1 and TRBJ2-5; TRBD2 agrees at 7 bases. Germline V CDR1 and CDR2: SGHRS, YFSETQ. The junction had 1 base not matched to a gene; V was cut back by 0 bases and J by 2 bases. The CDR3 length is 14 residues. CDR3 sequence reads: CASSLAGGQETQYF. The DNA of the CDR3 is TGCGCCAGCAGCTTGGCGGGGGGACAAGAGACCCAGTACTTC.

The J gene is TRBJ1-1, the V gene TRBV5-1; TRBD1 matches at 9 bases. Germline V gene sequence: CDR1 SGHRS, CDR2 YFSETQ. This CDR3 is 15 amino acids long. V gave up 4 bases and J gave up 1 base; unmatched junction bases: 5. The CDR3 sequence is CASSPRTGENTEAFF. The CDR3, as DNA: TGCGCCAGCAGCCCTCGGACAGGGGAGAACACTGAAGCTTTCTTT. The variable domain in full, with the rest retrieved from reference TRBV5-1 and TRBJ1-1, is KAGVTQTPRYLIKTRGQQVTLSCSPISGHRSVSWYQQTPGQGLQFLFEYFSETQRNKGNFPGRFSGRQFSNSRSEMNVSTLELGDSALYLCASSPRTGENTEAFFGQGTRLTVV.

The genes are TRBV28 and TRBJ1-2; D may be TRBD1 (5 bases). V shed 5 bases and J shed 4 bases, with 17 bases lying between them. Germline CDR1 MDHEN, CDR2 SYDVKM. CDR3 length equals 15 residues. The CDR3 is CASSPEQGFRYGYTF. The CDR3 DNA follows: TGTGCCAGCAGTCCGGAGCAGGGATTCCGCTATGGCTACACCTTC.

The chain has TRBV4-3 and TRBJ2-3; D possibly corresponds to TRBD1 (5 bases). Deletions cut 0 bases from V and 4 bases from J, with 14 bases between. The length of the CDR3 is 16 residues. Germline values: CDR1 LGHNA, CDR2 YSLEER. The CDR3 DNA is TGCGCCAGCAGCCAAGAAGATTCAGGGTTGCCAGATACGCAGTATTTT. Protein product: CASSQEDSGLPDTQYF.

The V gene is TRBV27, the J gene TRBJ2-5; no definite D call. The V gene's germline CDR1 is MNHEY and CDR2 SMNVEV (reference sequence). This CDR3 contains 13 residues. The V end lost 5 bases, the J end lost 0 bases, and 7 bases lay between the germline ends. CDR3 sequence reads: CASSPLDQETQYF. Written as DNA, the CDR3 is TGTGCCAGCAGTCCCCTCGACCAAGAGACCCAGTACTTC.

The V gene is TRBV9, the J gene TRBJ1-2; a weak D match, TRBD1 (5 bases). Deletions cut 6 bases from V and 2 bases from J, with 14 bases between. The V gene's germline CDR1 is SGDLS and CDR2 YYNGEE. The CDR3 covers 14 residues. Here the CDR3 reads CASNQGAKNYGYTF. The DNA of the CDR3 is TGTGCCAGCAACCAGGGTGCAAAGAACTATGGCTACACCTTC.

The rearrangement joins TRBV3-1 (or the pseudogene TRBV3-2) to TRBJ1-1, with D possibly being TRBD1 (6 bases). Germline V CDR1 and CDR2: LGHDT, YNNKEL (reference sequence). V lost 6 bases and J lost 7, with 15 bases in between. The CDR3 spans 13 residues. The CDR3 DNA reads TGTGCCAGCAGTCCGCGGGGGACACTTGAAGCTTTCTTT. It encodes CASSPRGTLEAFF.

The J gene is TRBJ2-1, the V gene TRBV19, with D possibly TRBD2 on 7 matching bases. The CDR3 loop spans 15 amino acids. Between the trimmed V and J ends, which lost 3 bases and 4 bases, there was a span of 13 bases. Germline CDR1 is LNHDA and CDR2 is SQIVND (reference sequence). In DNA form, the CDR3 reads TGTGCCAGTAGTATGAGGGGGGGGGAGTACAATGAGCAGTTCTTC. Its translation: CASSMRGGEYNEQFF.

This clone was observed once. This chain joins TRBV28 and TRBJ2-7, with D possibly TRBD1 on 6 matching bases. CDR3 length equals 14 residues. Germline CDR1 MDHEN, CDR2 SYDVKM. Trimming took 7 bases from V and 6 from J, leaving 19 bases between them. CDR3 residues: CASNLGTPFGEQYF. DNA for the CDR3: TGTGCCAGCAACCTCGGGACACCTTTCGGCGAGCAGTACTTC.

The chain links TRBV29-1 to TRBJ2-1; a weak D match, TRBD1 (6 bases). In germline, CDR1 is SQVTM, CDR2 ANQGSEA. This CDR3 region has 13 residues. The V end lost 3 bases, the J end lost 8 bases, and 14 bases lay between the germline ends. CDR3 in DNA: TGCAGCGTTGATACAGGGTTGGTCGATGAGCAGTTCTTC. Translation gives CSVDTGLVDEQFF.